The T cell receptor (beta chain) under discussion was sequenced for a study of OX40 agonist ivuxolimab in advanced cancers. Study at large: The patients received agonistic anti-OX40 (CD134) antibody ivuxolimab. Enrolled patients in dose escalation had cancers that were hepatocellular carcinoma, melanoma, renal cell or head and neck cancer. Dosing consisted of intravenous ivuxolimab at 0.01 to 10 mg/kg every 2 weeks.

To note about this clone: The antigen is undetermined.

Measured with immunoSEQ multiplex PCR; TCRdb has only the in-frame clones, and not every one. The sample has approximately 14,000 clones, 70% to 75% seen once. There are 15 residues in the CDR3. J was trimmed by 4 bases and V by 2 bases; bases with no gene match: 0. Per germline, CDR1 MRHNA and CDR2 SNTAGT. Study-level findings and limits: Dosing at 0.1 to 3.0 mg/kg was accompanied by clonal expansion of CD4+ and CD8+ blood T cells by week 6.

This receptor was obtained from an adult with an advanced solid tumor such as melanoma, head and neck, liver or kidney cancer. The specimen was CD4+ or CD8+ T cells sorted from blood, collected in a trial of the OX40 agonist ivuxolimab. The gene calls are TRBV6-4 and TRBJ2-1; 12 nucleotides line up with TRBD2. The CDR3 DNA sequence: TGTGCCAGCAGTGACGGGACTAGCGGGTACAATGAGCAGTTCTTC. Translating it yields CASSDGTSGYNEQFF.